A selection of T cell receptor beta chains follows, all from one sample in a study of siplizumab effects on memory and regulatory T cells. TCRdb's copy holds only in-frame clones and misses some; the assay was immunoSEQ multiplex PCR. The table shows approximately 100,000 clones, with around 93% occurring only once. Sequencing was carried out using non-Treg CD4+ T cells sorted from blood. The origin of the receptors is a human donor in good health. Each CDR3 is given with its conserved first and last residue. Fields, in order: D gene, clone size, J gene, V gene, CDR3 DNA, CDR3 protein. A D gene is named only where the DNA matches it firmly. Not all rows give a size; the values are once, few, many and, for expanded clones, a class.

D gene: TRBD1; clone size: NA; J gene: TRBJ2-2; V gene: TRBV4-3; CDR3 DNA: TGCGCCAGCAGCCAACGACAGGGGGCCAACACCGGGGAGCTGTTTTTT; CDR3 protein: CASSQRQGANTGELFF
D gene: NA; clone size: NA; J gene: TRBJ2-2; V gene: TRBV7-3; CDR3 DNA: TGTGCCAGCAGCCAGGGCCCTGACACCGGGGAGCTGTTTTTT; CDR3 protein: CASSQGPDTGELFF
D gene: NA; clone size: NA; J gene: TRBJ1-6; V gene: TRBV28; CDR3 DNA: TGTGCCAGCATCCCCAGAGTGAGCTCCTATAATTCACCCCTCCACTTT; CDR3 protein: CASIPRVSSYNSPLHF
D gene: NA; clone size: NA; J gene: TRBJ2-2; V gene: TRBV7-6; CDR3 DNA: TGTGCCAGCAGCACTACAGGGTTCGGGGAGCTGTTTTTT; CDR3 protein: CASSTTGFGELFF
D gene: TRBD1; clone size: NA; J gene: TRBJ1-4; V gene: TRBV2; CDR3 DNA: TGTGCCAGCAGTGACACAGGGGGTCGAGAAAAACTGTTTTTT; CDR3 protein: CASSDTGGREKLFF
D gene: TRBD1; clone size: NA; J gene: TRBJ2-7; V gene: TRBV15; CDR3 DNA: TGTGCCACCAGCGTAACAGGGGGCATCTACGAGCAGTACTTC; CDR3 protein: CATSVTGGIYEQYF
D gene: NA; clone size: NA; J gene: TRBJ1-1; V gene: TRBV7-9; CDR3 DNA: TGTGCCAGCAGCTTAGCCCAGGGGAGGACTGAAGCTTTCTTT; CDR3 protein: CASSLAQGRTEAFF
D gene: NA; clone size: once; J gene: TRBJ1-1; V gene: TRBV7-6; CDR3 DNA: TGTGCCAGCAGCCCGTTGTTCGAGACTGAAGCTTTCTTT; CDR3 protein: CASSPLFETEAFF
D gene: TRBD2; clone size: once; J gene: TRBJ2-1; V gene: TRBV5-1; CDR3 DNA: TGCGCCAGCAGCTCGGGGACTACCTACAATGAGCAGTTCTTC; CDR3 protein: CASSSGTTYNEQFF
D gene: TRBD2; clone size: NA; J gene: TRBJ2-2; V gene: TRBV11-2; CDR3 DNA: TGTGCCAGCAGCCGCGGGGGTAACACCGGGGAGCTGTTTTTT; CDR3 protein: CASSRGGNTGELFF